This T cell receptor (beta chain) was identified during a study of patients and donors after allogeneic stem cell transplantation. TCRdb fed the RT-PCR reads into MiXCR, producing one record per CDR3 protein. The data show about a million distinct CDR3 sequences, under 20% seen once. Germline CDR1 LGHNA, CDR2 YSLEER. CDR3 length equals 16 residues. V lost 3 bases, J lost 2 bases, and 8 bases stayed unmatched. The genes are TRBV4-3 and TRBJ2-7, with TRBD2 identical over 9 bases. The sample taken for sequencing was blood, either unsorted or a sorted T cell fraction (not recorded which). The TCR was taken from a human donor who was either an allogeneic HSCT recipient or a stem cell or donor lymphocyte infusion donor (not recorded which). It is not recorded whose cells these are; they may come from a transplant donor. In nucleotides, the CDR3 is TGCGCCAGCAGCCAGGATCTAGCGGGGCAGACCTACGAGCAGTACTTC. It encodes CASSQDLAGQTYEQYF.